Given below is one T cell receptor beta chain in context. This clone was detected a few times. It has no known antigen specificity. One base away there is no much larger clone; base qualities are not given. This sample stems from a study of OX40 agonist ivuxolimab in advanced cancers. Turning to the overall study: Ivuxolimab was a fully human IgG2 agonistic monoclonal antibody targeting the costimulatory receptor OX40 (CD134). Intravenous ivuxolimab was administered to patients every 2 weeks at six dose levels: 0.01, 0.1, 0.3, 1.5, 3 and 10 mg/kg. Among the roughly 52 dose-escalation patients, approximately 20 had hepatocellular carcinoma, 15 or so melanoma, 9 renal cell carcinoma and 9 head and neck cancer. In the dose-escalation cohort, 65% to 85% of patients were male, and the mean age was approximately 60 years with a range of roughly 20 to 80. Patients were allowed to have had prior anti-PD-1, anti-PD-L1 or anti-CTLA-4 therapy, and 30% to 50% of the dose-escalation patients had previously received checkpoint inhibitors. Partial responses occurred in three dose-escalation patients, of whom one had hepatocellular carcinoma and two had cutaneous melanoma. Peripheral TCRbeta sequencing aimed to test whether ivuxolimab altered TCR sequence diversity and caused clonal T-cell expansion. The paper describes the monotherapy dose-escalation part (N = 52 patients) of the phase I trial of ivuxolimab.

Genomic DNA was extracted from sorted cells for sequencing of the TCRbeta CDR3 region. The immunoSEQ Assay was used for sequencing of TCRbeta CDR3 regions. Entries here come from immuneACCESS through TCRdb and include only in-frame sequences with V and J called. Some clones fail to appear in such tables; in the studies checked, an unresolved V gene covers under half of the shortfall, and the cause of the remainder is unknown. For this sample the table gives some 44,000 clones, of which approximately 84% were detected only once. Jointly, the top ten make up around 37% of the sample. From the cysteine up to the phenylalanine, the CDR3 has a length of 11 residues. Solely the CDR3 DNA is kept, with 33 bases framed from the first base. V drops 7 bases and J drops 5 bases, leaving 8 bases in between. From the germline V gene, CDR1 is SNHLY and CDR2 is FYNNEI. The research as a whole found: Antigen specificity was not determined for the clonally expanded peripheral T cells. In partial responders in the 0.1-3.0 mg/kg groups, normalized peripheral clonal expansion was found to be among the lowest, especially among CD8+ T cells. Low levels of normalized T-cell clonal expansion were also seen in some patients who did not respond. At doses of 0.1 to 3.0 mg/kg, clonal expansion of both CD4+ and CD8+ blood T cells was observed from baseline to week 6. After ivuxolimab, CD8+ T cells had more expanded clones than CD4+ T cells on average.

Patients with autoimmune disease history or receiving systemic immunosuppression were excluded from the trial. Peripheral blood for TCR sequencing was drawn from every dose cohort at baseline, at cycle 4 day 1 and at cycle 7 day 1. Samples were obtained from an open-label, multicenter, first-in-human phase I dose-escalation trial of ivuxolimab. Adults with locally advanced or metastatic melanoma, renal cell, hepatocellular, or head and neck squamous cell carcinoma were enrolled in the trial. Before TCR sequencing, CD4+ T cells and CD8+ T cells were sorted from peripheral blood as separate populations.

The sequence joins TRBV2 to TRBJ1-2; no confident D gene assignment can be made. This TCR derives from an adult with an advanced solid tumor such as melanoma, head and neck, liver or kidney cancer. The sequencing here drew on CD4+ or CD8+ T cells sorted from blood, taken in a trial of the OX40 agonist ivuxolimab. The CDR3 reads CASTEWYGYTF. The nucleotide sequence reads TGTGCCAGCACGGAGTGGTATGGCTACACCTTC.